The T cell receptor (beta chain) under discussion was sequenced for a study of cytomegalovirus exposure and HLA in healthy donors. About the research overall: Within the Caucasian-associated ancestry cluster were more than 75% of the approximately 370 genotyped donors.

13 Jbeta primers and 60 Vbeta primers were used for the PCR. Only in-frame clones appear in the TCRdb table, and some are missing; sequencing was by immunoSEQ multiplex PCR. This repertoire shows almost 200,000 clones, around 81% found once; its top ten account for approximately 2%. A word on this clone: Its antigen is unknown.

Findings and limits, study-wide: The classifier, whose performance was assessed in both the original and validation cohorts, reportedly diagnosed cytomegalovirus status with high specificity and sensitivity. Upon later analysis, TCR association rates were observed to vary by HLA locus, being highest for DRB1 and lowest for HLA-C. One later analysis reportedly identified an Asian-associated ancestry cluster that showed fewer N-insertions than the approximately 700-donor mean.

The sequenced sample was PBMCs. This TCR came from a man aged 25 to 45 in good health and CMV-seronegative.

CDR3 in amino acids: CASSSSSGANVLTF. Written as DNA, the CDR3 is TGTGCCAGCAGCTCGAGCTCTGGGGCCAACGTCCTGACTTTC. The chain uses TRBV7-3 and TRBJ2-6; D is uncertain. In germline, CDR1 is SGHTA, CDR2 FQGTGA. V was pared by 4 bases and J by 0 bases, with 4 bases between. This CDR3 comprises 14 residues.